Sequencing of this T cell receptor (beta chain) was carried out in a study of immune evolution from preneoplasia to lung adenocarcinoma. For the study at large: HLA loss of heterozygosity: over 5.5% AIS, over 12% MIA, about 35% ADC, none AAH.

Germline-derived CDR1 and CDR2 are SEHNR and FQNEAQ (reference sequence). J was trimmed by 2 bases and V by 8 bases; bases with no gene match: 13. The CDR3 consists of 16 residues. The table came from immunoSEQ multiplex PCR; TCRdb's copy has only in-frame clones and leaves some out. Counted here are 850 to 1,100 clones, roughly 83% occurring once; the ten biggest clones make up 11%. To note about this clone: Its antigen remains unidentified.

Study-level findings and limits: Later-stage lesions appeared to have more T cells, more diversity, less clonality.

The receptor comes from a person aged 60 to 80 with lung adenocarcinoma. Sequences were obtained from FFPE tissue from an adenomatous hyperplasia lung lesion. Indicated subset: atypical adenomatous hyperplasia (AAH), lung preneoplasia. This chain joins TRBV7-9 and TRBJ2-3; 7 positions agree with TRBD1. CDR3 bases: TGTGCCAGCGCTGGTAGAGGAAGGGGGCACACAGATACGCAGTATTTT. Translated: CASAGRGRGHTDTQYF.